This T cell receptor beta chain was observed in a study of OX40 agonist ivuxolimab in advanced cancers. This clone was seen just once. CDR1 is SGHDT and CDR2 is YYEEEE in the germline V gene. Trimming took off 0 bases at V and 3 bases at J, with 10 bases between the two ends. The CDR3 consists of 14 residues. The assay was immunoSEQ multiplex PCR, and TCRdb's table has in-frame clones only and misses some. The profile covers approximately 20,000 clones, with about 83% appearing a single time and more than 50% taken by the ten largest. The chain couples TRBV5-6 to TRBJ2-7, with D possibly TRBD1 on 6 matching bases. Here the sequenced sample was CD4+ or CD8+ T cells sorted from blood, taken in a trial of the OX40 agonist ivuxolimab. The TCR sequence derives from an adult with an advanced solid tumor such as melanoma, head and neck, liver or kidney cancer. In DNA form, the CDR3 reads TGTGCCAGCAGCTTGGCCAACAGGGACTACGAGCAGTACTTC. This encodes CASSLANRDYEQYF.